What follows are 15 T cell receptor beta chains derived from one specimen sequenced in a study of response to subunit inactivated influenza vaccine (dated by TCRdb to the late 2010s). Library preparation was by RT-PCR. TCRdb lists the instrument as Illumina HiSeq 2500. TCRdb's own reprocessing of the public reads used fastp at Q25 and MiXCR and kept productive beta chains. Each CDR3 protein gets just one entry, which takes the most common genes and DNA from the rows behind it. The sample has around 750,000 distinct CDR3 sequences on record, roughly 20% of them singletons. The ten largest make up around 9.6% of the sample. The sample consisted of PBMCs from blood, taken roughly 5 days after vaccination. Receptor source: a man aged 50-60 years who received an inactivated influenza vaccine. Donor details come from another sample of the same person, matched by shared clones.

This clonotype was detected a few times. The gene calls are TRBV18 and TRBJ2-1; 13 positions agree with TRBD2. Looked up from germline, CDR1 is KGHSH and CDR2 is LQKENI. CDR3 length equals 15 residues. With V trimmed by 6 bases and J by 8 bases, 7 bases remained unmatched. The CDR3 region is CASSKLAGGPDEQFF. Here the CDR3 DNA reads TGTGCCAGCTCGAAACTAGCGGGAGGGCCGGATGAGCAGTTCTTC.

Only a few counts were recorded for this clonotype. This rearrangement joins TRBV3-1 to TRBJ2-1; 7 bases align to TRBD2. Germline V CDR1 and CDR2: LGHDT, YNNKEL (reference sequence). This CDR3 region has 17 residues. V shed 4 bases, J shed 6 bases, and the junction held 15 bases outside the gene matches. The CDR3 loop is CASSRGNGRGRRNEQFF. The CDR3, as DNA: TGTGCCAGCAGCCGGGGAAATGGGAGGGGCCGCCGCAATGAGCAGTTCTTC.

V usage is TRBV29-1 and J usage is TRBJ1-4, with 10 bases fitting TRBD1. V was pared by 5 bases and J by 5 bases, with 2 bases of the junction left unmatched. This CDR3 has 13 amino acids. Germline CDR1 reads SQVTM; CDR2 reads ANQGSEA. CDR3 coding DNA: TGCAGCGTTCTGACAGGGGGCAATGAAAAACTGTTTTTT. It encodes CSVLTGGNEKLFF.

The chain links TRBV27 to TRBJ1-1, with TRBD1 as a possible D gene (5 bases). V was pared by 6 bases and J by 1 base, with 18 bases between. The CDR3 is 16 amino acids. Germline V lookup: CDR1 MNHEY, CDR2 SMNVEV (reference sequence). The chain's CDR3 is CASSPRGWEPNTEAFF. DNA for the CDR3: TGTGCCAGCAGCCCACGGGGGTGGGAACCGAACACTGAAGCTTTCTTT.

There are a few counts of this clonotype. J is TRBJ1-5 and V is TRBV12-3 or TRBV12-4, with D hard to call. V was pared by 3 bases and J by 0 bases, with 6 bases between. The CDR3 consists of 14 residues. DNA of the CDR3: TGTGCCAGCAGTTTCCTGGGTAGCAATCAGCCCCAGCATTTT. Protein product: CASSFLGSNQPQHF.

This clonotype showed up just a few times. The V and J genes are TRBV5-6 and TRBJ2-3; the match to TRBD1 covers 12 bases. With V trimmed by 4 bases and J by 4 bases, 4 bases remained unmatched. The CDR3 covers 15 residues. The V gene's germline CDR1 is SGHDT and CDR2 YYEEEE. The CDR3 protein is CASSPGQGASDTQYF. CDR3 DNA sequence: TGTGCCAGCAGCCCGGGACAGGGGGCATCAGATACGCAGTATTTT.

This clonotype was seen a single time. The chain couples TRBV28 to TRBJ2-7, with D hard to call. Germline assignment: CDR1 MDHEN and CDR2 SYDVKM. The CDR3 length is 14 residues. The V and J ends lost 0 bases and 7 bases respectively, with 13 bases between them. CDR3 in DNA: TGTGCCAGCAGTTTATGGCCCCAGAGGCCTGAGCAGTACTTC. It yields the protein CASSLWPQRPEQYF. Filled out from reference TRBV28 and TRBJ2-7, the complete variable domain reads DVKVTQSSRYLVKRTGEKVFLECVQDMDHENMFWYRQDPGLGLRLIYFSYDVKMKEKGDIPEGYSVSREKKERFSLILESASTNQTSMYLCASSLWPQRPEQYFGPGTRLTVT.

This clonotype was counted between two and nine times. The chain recombines TRBV12-3 or TRBV12-4 with TRBJ1-4; D not certain. The CDR3 spans 14 residues. The V end was cut by 6 bases, the J end by 6 bases, with 14 bases between. The CDR3 spells CASSMMGMYEKLFF. The DNA for the CDR3 is TGTGCCAGCAGCATGATGGGGATGTATGAAAAACTGTTTTTT.

The gene calls are TRBV28 and TRBJ1-2; no definite D call. The length of the CDR3 is 12 residues. The V end lost 3 bases, the J end lost 4 bases, and 6 bases lay between the germline ends. Germline assignment: CDR1 MDHEN and CDR2 SYDVKM. CDR3: CASSLSFYGYTF. The CDR3 region has the DNA TGTGCCAGCAGTTTGTCTTTCTATGGCTACACCTTC.

Comments on this clonotype: This sequence may be a read error, since a much larger clone differs from it by one base. The chain combines TRBV20-1 with TRBJ2-1; D possibly corresponds to TRBD2 (7 bases). This CDR3 has 13 residues. Germline lookup yields CDR1 DFQATT and CDR2 SNEGSKA (reference sequence). Trimming took 6 bases from V and 6 from J, leaving 15 bases between them. The CDR3 nucleotides are TGCAGTGCCCCCGGGGGGCAGACCAATGAGCAGTTCTTC. The encoded protein is CSAPGGQTNEQFF.

This chain joins TRBV7-9 and TRBJ1-1; D is possibly TRBD1 (5 bases). Germline CDR1 SEHNR, CDR2 FQNEAQ (reference sequence). The CDR3 loop spans 15 amino acids. V dropped 5 bases and J dropped 10 bases, with 23 bases sitting between them. The DNA of the CDR3 is TGTGCCAGCAGCCCCGAAGCCGGGACGAATTTGCGAGCTTTCTTT. This translates into CASSPEAGTNLRAFF.

The rearrangement joins TRBV6-1 to TRBJ1-1; maybe TRBD1 (6 bases). Trimming shortened V by 6 bases and J by 1 base, and 15 bases separated the two germline ends. In germline, CDR1 is MNHNS, CDR2 SASEGT. The CDR3 sequence is 15 residues long. The CDR3 here is CASSRTVRQNTEAFF. CDR3 coding DNA: TGTGCCAGCAGCAGGACAGTTAGACAGAACACTGAAGCTTTCTTT.

Details on this clonotype: The conserved phenylalanine or tryptophan is not found at the CDR3 terminus, so this likely reflects a read error. Because the CDR3's place on the DNA is in doubt, the DNA is left out and the CDR3 is given as listed by TCRdb. The chain couples TRBV6-2 or TRBV6-3 to TRBJ1-1; TRBD1, as called in the table, went unchecked against the DNA. The CDR3 length equals 13 residues, ends included. From germline, CDR1 is MNHEY and CDR2 SVGEGT. The CDR3 here is CASSYSTTGPNIS.

This clonotype was seen a handful of times. This chain connects TRBV6-2 or TRBV6-3 to TRBJ1-5, with 8 nucleotides matching TRBD1. Trimming removed 6 bases from V and 6 bases from J; junction bases left unmatched: 4. The CDR3 sequence is 13 residues long. Germline CDR1 MNHEY, CDR2 SVGEGT. CDR3 protein: CASRLTGVQPQHF. CDR3 bases: TGTGCCAGCAGGCTGACAGGGGTTCAGCCCCAGCATTTT.

The sample holds a few counts of this clonotype. V usage is TRBV10-3 and J usage is TRBJ1-2, with 7 bases aligning to TRBD1. In germline, CDR1 is ENHRY, CDR2 SYGVKD. The CDR3 loop spans 16 amino acids. Trimming at V came to 0 bases and at J to 2 bases, leaving 6 bases not matched to a gene. CDR3 nucleotide sequence: TGTGCCATCAGTGAGTCGACAGGGATTAGCAACTATGGCTACACCTTC. Translation gives CAISESTGISNYGYTF.